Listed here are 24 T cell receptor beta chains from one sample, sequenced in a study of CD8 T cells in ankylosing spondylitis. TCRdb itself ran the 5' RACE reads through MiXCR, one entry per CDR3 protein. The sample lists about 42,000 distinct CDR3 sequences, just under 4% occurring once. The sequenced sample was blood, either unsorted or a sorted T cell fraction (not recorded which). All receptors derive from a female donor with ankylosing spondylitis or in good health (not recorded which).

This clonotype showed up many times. The CDR3 sequence: CASSVDSSLRGMNTEAFF. The CDR3 nucleotides are TGTGCCAGCAGCGTAGATTCCTCTCTCCGGGGGATGAACACTGAAGCTTTCTTT. The chain couples TRBV9 to TRBJ1-1; D may be TRBD1 (5 bases). Germline CDR1 reads SGDLS; CDR2 reads YYNGEE. Trimming removed 0 bases at V and 0 bases at J, with 18 bases between. CDR3 length: 18 amino acids.

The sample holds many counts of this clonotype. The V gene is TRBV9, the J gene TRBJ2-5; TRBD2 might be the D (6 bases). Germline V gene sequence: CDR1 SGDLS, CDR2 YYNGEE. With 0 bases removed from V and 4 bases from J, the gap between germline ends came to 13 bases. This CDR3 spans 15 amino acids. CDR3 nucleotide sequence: TGTGCCAGCAGCGTAGTCTCTAGCGTCGCAGAGACCCAGTACTTC. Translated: CASSVVSSVAETQYF. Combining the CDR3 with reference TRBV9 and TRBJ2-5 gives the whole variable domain DSGVTQTPKHLITATGQRVTLRCSPRSGDLSVYWYQQSLDQGLQFLIQYYNGEERAKGNILERFSAQQFPDLHSELNLSSLELGDSALYFCASSVVSSVAETQYFGPGTRLLVL.

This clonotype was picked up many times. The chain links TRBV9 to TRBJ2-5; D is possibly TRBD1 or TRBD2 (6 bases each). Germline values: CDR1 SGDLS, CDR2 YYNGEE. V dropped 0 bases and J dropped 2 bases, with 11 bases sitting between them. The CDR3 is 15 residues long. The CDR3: CASSVGGAGQETQYF. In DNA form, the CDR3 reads TGTGCCAGCAGCGTAGGGGGGGCCGGACAAGAGACCCAGTACTTC.

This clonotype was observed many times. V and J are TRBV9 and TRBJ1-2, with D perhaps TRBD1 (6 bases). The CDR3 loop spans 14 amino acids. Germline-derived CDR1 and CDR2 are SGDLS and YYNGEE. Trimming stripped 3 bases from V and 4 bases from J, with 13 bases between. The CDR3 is CASSEGTSGYGYTF. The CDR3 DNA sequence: TGTGCCAGCAGCGAAGGGACATCGGGCTATGGCTACACCTTC.

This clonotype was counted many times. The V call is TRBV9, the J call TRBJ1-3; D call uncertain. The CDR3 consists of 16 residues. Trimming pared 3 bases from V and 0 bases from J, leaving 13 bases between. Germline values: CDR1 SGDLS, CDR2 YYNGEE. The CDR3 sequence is CASSASDGDSGNTIYF. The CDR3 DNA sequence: TGTGCCAGCAGCGCCTCGGACGGAGACTCTGGAAACACCATATATTTT.

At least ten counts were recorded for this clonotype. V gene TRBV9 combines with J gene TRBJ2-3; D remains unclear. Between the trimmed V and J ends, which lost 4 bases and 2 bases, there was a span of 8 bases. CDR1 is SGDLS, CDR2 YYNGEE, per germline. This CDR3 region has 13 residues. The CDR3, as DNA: TGTGCCAGCAGCTCATACTACACAGATACGCAGTATTTT. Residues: CASSSYYTDTQYF.

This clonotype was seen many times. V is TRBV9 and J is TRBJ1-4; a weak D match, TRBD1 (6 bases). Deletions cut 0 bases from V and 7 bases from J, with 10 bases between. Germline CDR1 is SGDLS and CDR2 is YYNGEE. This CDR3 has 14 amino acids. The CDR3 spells CASSVEGVSEKLFF. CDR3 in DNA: TGTGCCAGCAGCGTAGAGGGGGTTTCTGAAAAACTGTTTTTT.

The CDR3 DNA sequence: TGTGCCAGCAGCGCCCGCCTGGGGGTGCGGGATGAGCAGTTCTTC. It translates to CASSARLGVRDEQFF. This chain connects TRBV9 to TRBJ2-1; possibly TRBD1 or TRBD2 for D (5 bases each). This CDR3 spans 15 amino acids. The ends were cut back, 3 bases at V and 8 bases at J, with 18 bases in the middle. Germline assignment: CDR1 SGDLS and CDR2 YYNGEE.

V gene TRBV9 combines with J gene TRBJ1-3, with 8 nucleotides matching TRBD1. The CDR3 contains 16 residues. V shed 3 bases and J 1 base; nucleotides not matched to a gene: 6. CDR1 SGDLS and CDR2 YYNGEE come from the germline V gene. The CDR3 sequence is CASSALGTGSGNTIYF. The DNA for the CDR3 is TGTGCCAGCAGCGCCCTGGGGACAGGTTCTGGAAACACCATATATTTT.

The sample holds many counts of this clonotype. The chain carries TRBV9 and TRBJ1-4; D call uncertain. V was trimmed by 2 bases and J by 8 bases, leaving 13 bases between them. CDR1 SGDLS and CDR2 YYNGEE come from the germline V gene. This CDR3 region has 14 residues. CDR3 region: CASSVMGSGEKLFF. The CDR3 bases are TGTGCCAGCAGCGTGATGGGAAGCGGGGAAAAACTGTTTTTT.

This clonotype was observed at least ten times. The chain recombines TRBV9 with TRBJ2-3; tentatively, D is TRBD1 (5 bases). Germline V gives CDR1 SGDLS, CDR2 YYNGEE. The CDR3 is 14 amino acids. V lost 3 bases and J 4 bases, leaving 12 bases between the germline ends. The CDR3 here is CASSDPGWADTQYF. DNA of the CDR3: TGTGCCAGCAGCGACCCAGGGTGGGCAGATACGCAGTATTTT. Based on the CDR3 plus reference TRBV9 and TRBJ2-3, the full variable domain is DSGVTQTPKHLITATGQRVTLRCSPRSGDLSVYWYQQSLDQGLQFLIQYYNGEERAKGNILERFSAQQFPDLHSELNLSSLELGDSALYFCASSDPGWADTQYFGPGTRLTVL.

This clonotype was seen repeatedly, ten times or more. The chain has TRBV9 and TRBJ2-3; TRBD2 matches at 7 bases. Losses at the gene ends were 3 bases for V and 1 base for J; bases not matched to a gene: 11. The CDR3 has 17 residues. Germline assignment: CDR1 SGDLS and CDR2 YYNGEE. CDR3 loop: CASSATISGRRTDTQYF. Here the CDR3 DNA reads TGTGCCAGCAGCGCTACCATTAGCGGGCGACGCACAGATACGCAGTATTTT. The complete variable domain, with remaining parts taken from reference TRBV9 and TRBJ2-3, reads DSGVTQTPKHLITATGQRVTLRCSPRSGDLSVYWYQQSLDQGLQFLIQYYNGEERAKGNILERFSAQQFPDLHSELNLSSLELGDSALYFCASSATISGRRTDTQYFGPGTRLTVL.

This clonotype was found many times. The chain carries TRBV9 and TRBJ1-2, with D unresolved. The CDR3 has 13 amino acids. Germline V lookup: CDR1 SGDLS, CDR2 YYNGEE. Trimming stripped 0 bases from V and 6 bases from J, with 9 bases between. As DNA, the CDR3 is TGTGCCAGCAGCGTAGGGTGGGGAGATGGCTACACCTTC. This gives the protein CASSVGWGDGYTF.

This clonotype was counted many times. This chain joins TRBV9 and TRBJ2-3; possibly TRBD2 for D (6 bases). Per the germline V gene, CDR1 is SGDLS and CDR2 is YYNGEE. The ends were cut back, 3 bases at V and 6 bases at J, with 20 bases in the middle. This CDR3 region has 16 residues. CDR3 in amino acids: CASSAAGDSWSDTQYF. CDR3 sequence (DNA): TGTGCCAGCAGCGCCGCTGGGGACTCCTGGTCGGATACGCAGTATTTT.

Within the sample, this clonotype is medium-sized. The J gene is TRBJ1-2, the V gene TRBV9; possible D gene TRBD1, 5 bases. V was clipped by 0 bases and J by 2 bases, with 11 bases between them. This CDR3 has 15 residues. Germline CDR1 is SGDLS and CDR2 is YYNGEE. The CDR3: CASSVGGRDNYGYTF. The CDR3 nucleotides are TGTGCCAGCAGCGTAGGCGGCAGGGACAACTATGGCTACACCTTC.

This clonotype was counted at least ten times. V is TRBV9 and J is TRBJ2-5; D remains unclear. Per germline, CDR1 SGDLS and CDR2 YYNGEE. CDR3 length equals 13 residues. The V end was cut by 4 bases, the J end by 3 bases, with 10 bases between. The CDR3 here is CASSPFGEETQYF. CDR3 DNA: TGTGCCAGCAGCCCCTTTGGGGAAGAGACCCAGTACTTC.

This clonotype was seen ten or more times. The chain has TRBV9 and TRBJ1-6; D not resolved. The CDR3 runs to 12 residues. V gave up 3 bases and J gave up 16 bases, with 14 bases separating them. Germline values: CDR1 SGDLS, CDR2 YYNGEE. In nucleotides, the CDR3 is TGTGCCAGCAGCGACCCGACTACCCTTCTCCACTTT. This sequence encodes CASSDPTTLLHF.

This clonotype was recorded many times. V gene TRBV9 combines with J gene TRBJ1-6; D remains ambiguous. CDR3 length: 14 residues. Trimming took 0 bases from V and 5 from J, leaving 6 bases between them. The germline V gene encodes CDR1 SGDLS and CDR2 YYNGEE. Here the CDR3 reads CASSVGADNSPLHF. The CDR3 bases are TGTGCCAGCAGCGTAGGGGCAGATAATTCACCCCTCCACTTT.

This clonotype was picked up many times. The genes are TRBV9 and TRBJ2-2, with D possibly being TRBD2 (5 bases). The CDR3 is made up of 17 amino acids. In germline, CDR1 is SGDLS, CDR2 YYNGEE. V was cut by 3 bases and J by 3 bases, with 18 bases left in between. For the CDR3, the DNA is TGTGCCAGCAGCGCCCGGGGAAGAGTGTCGTACACCGGGGAGCTGTTTTTT. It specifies CASSARGRVSYTGELFF.

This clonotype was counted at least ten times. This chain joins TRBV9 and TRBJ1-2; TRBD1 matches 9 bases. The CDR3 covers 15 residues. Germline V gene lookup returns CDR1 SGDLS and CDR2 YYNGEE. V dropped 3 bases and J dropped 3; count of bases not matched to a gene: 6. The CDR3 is CASSGRTGVDYGYTF. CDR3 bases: TGTGCCAGCAGCGGTCGGACAGGGGTAGACTATGGCTACACCTTC.

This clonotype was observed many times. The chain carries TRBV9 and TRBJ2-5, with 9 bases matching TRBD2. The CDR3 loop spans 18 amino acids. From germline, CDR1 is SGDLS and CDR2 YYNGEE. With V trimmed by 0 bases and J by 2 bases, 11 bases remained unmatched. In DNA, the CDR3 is TGTGCCAGCAGCGTAGCCACGGGGCAGCTAGCGGGGCAAGAGACCCAGTACTTC. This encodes CASSVATGQLAGQETQYF.

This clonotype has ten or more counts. CDR3: CASSVAAGQGQETQYF. The CDR3 nucleotides read TGTGCCAGCAGCGTAGCTGCGGGACAGGGGCAAGAGACCCAGTACTTC. V and J are TRBV9 and TRBJ2-5; TRBD1 agrees at 10 bases. Germline V lookup: CDR1 SGDLS, CDR2 YYNGEE. Losses at the gene ends were 0 bases for V and 2 bases for J; bases not matched to a gene: 4. The CDR3 is 16 amino acids.

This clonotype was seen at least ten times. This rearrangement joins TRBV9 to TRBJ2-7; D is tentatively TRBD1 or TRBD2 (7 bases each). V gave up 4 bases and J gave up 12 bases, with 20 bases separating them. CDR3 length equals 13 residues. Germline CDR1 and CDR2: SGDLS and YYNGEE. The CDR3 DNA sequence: TGTGCCAGCAGCCCGAGCTGGGAGGGGGCTCTGTACTTC. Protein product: CASSPSWEGALYF.

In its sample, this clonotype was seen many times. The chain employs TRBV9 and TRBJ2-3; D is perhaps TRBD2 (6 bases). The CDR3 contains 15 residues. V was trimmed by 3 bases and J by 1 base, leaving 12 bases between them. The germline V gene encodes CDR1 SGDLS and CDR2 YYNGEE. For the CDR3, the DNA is TGTGCCAGCAGCGACTTAGCGGTGCGCACAGATACGCAGTATTTT. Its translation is CASSDLAVRTDTQYF. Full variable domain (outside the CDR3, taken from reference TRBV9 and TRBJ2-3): DSGVTQTPKHLITATGQRVTLRCSPRSGDLSVYWYQQSLDQGLQFLIQYYNGEERAKGNILERFSAQQFPDLHSELNLSSLELGDSALYFCASSDLAVRTDTQYFGPGTRLTVL.